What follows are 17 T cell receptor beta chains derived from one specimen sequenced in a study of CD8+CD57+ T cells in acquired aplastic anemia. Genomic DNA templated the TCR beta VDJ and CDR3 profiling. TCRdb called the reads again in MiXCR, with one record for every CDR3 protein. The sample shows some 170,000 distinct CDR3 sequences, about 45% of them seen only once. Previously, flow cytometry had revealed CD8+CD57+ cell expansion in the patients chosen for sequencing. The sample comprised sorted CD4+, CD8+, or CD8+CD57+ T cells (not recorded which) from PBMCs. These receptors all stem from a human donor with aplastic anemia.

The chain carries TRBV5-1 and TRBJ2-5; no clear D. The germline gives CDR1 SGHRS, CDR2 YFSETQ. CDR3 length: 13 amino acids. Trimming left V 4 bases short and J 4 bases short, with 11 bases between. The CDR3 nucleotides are TGCGCCAGCAGCCCTCGGAAGGGAGAGACCCAGTACTTC. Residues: CASSPRKGETQYF.

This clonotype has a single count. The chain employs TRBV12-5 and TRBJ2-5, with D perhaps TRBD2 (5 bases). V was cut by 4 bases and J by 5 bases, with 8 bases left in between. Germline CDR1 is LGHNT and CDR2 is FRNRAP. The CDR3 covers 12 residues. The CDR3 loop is CASGSRGETQYF. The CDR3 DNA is TGTGCTAGTGGTTCCCGCGGGGAGACCCAGTACTTC.

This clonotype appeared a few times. The CDR3: CASSDREHYGYTF. The DNA of the CDR3 is TGCGCCAGCAGCGACAGGGAACACTATGGCTACACCTTC. V is TRBV10-2 and J is TRBJ1-2; 7 bases line up with TRBD1. This CDR3 has 13 amino acids. V lost 6 bases, J lost 3 bases, and 4 bases stayed unmatched. CDR1 is WSHSY and CDR2 is SAAADI in the germline V gene.

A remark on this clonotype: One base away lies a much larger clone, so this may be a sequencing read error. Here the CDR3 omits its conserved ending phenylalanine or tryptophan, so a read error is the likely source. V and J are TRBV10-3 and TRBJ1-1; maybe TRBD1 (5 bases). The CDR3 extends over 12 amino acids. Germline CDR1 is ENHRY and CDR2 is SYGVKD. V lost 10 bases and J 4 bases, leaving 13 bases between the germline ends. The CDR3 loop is CASRDPVTEAFS. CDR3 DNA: TGTGCCAGCAGGGACCCCGTCACTGAAGCTTTCTCT.

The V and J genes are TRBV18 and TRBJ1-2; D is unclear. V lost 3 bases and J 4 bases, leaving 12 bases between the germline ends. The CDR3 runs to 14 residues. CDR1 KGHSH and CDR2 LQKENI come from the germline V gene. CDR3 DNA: TGTGCCAGCTCACCCGCCGAGAGGACCTATGGCTACACCTTC. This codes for CASSPAERTYGYTF.

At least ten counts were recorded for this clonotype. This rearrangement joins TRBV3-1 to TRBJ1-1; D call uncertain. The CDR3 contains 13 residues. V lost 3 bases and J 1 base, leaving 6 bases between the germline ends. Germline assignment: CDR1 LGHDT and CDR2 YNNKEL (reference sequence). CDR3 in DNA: TGTGCCAGCAGCCAGAGTGAGAACACTGAAGCTTTCTTT. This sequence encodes CASSQSENTEAFF.

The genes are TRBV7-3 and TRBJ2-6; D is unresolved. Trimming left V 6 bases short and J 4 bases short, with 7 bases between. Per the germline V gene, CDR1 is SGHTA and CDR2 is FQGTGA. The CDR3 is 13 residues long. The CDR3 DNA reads TGTGCCAGCAGGACCGCCGGGGCCAACGTCCTGACTTTC. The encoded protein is CASRTAGANVLTF.

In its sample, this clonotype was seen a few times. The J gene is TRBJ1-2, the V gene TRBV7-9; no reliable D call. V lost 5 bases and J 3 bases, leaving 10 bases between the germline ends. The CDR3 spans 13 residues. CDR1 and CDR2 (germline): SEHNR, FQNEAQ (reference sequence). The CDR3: CASSPPSHYGYTF. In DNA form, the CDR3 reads TGTGCCAGCAGCCCGCCCAGCCACTATGGCTACACCTTC.

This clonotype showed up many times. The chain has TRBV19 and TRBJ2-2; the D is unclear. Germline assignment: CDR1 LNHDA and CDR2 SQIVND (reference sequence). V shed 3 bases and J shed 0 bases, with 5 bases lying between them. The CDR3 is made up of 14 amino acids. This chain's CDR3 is CASSISANTGELFF. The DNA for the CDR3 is TGTGCCAGTAGTATCAGTGCGAACACCGGGGAGCTGTTTTTT. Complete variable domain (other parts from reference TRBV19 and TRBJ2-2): DGGITQSPKYLFRKEGQNVTLSCEQNLNHDAMYWYRQDPGQGLRLIYYSQIVNDFQKGDIAEGYSVSREKKESFPLTVTSAQKNPTAFYLCASSISANTGELFFGEGSRLTVL.

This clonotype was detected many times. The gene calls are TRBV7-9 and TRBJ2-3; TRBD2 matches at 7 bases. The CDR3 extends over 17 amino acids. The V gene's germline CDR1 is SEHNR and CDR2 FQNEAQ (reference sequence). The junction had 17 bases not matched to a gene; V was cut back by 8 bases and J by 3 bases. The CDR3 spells CASVLRVRLRGTDTQYF. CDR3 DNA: TGTGCCAGCGTCTTGAGGGTCCGGTTGCGGGGGACAGATACGCAGTATTTT.

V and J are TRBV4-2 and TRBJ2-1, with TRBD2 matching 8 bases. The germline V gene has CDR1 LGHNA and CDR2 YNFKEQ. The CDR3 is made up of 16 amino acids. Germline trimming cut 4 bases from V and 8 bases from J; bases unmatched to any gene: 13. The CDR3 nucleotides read TGTGCCAGCAGCCCGGCCGGGACTAGTCCTAGCCATGAGCAGTTCTTC. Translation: CASSPAGTSPSHEQFF.

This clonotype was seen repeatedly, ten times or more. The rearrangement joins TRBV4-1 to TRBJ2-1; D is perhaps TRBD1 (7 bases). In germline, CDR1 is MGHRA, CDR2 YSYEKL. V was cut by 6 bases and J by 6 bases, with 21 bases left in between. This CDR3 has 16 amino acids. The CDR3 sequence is CASSREGGQLFNEQFF. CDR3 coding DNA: TGCGCCAGCAGTCGTGAGGGGGGACAGCTTTTCAATGAGCAGTTCTTC.

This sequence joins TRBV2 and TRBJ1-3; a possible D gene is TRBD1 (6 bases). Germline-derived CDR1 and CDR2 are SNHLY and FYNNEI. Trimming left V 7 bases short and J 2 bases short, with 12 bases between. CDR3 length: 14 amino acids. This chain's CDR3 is CASNLGGTGNTIYF. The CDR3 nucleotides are TGTGCCAGCAACCTAGGGGGGACTGGAAACACCATATATTTT. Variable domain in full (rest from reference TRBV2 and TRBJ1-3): EPEVTQTPSHQVTQMGQEVILRCVPISNHLYFYWYRQILGQKVEFLVSFYNNEISEKSEIFDDQFSVERPDGSNFTLKIRSTKLEDSAMYFCASNLGGTGNTIYFGEGSWLTVV.

This CDR3 is CARRQVNQPQHF. DNA of the CDR3: TGTGCTAGAAGACAGGTGAATCAGCCCCAGCATTTT. The rearrangement uses TRBV19 and TRBJ1-5; D possibly corresponds to TRBD1 (6 bases). The CDR3 has 12 amino acids. The germline gives CDR1 LNHDA, CDR2 SQIVND (reference sequence).

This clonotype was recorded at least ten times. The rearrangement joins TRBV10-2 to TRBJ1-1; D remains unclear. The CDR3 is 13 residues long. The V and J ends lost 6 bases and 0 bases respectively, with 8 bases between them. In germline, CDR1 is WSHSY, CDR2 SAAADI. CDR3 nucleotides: TGCGCCAGCAGGTTCAGACTGAACACTGAAGCTTTCTTT. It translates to CASRFRLNTEAFF.

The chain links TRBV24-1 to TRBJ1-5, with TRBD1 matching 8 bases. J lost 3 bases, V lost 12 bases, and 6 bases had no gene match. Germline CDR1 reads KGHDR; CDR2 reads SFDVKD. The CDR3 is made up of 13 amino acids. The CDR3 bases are TGTGCCCAGGACAGGGTCTCCAATCAGCCCCAGCATTTT. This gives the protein CAQDRVSNQPQHF.

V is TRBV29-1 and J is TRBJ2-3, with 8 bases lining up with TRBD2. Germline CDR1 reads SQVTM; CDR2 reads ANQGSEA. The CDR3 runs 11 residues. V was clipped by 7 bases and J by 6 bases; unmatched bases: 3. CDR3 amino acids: CSGRGGDTQYF. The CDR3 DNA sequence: TGCAGCGGACGGGGGGGGGATACGCAGTATTTT.